The 9 T cell receptor beta chains in this list originate from one sample, sequenced in a study of CD8+ T cells in alopecia areata. Treatment indicated: oral pan-JAK inhibitor, 5-10 mg twice daily. Sequencing used cDNA as its template, made by extracting RNA and reverse transcribing it. Only in-frame clones appear in the TCRdb table, and some are missing; sequencing was by immunoSEQ multiplex PCR. This sample has about 120,000 clones, with 61% found just once. Sample: CD4+ T cells sorted from blood, taken at week 4, from a patient treated with tofacitinib. The origin of the receptors is a human donor with alopecia areata.

This sequence joins TRBV4-1 and TRBJ1-6; no clear D gene. The CDR3 extends over 13 amino acids. Per germline, CDR1 MGHRA and CDR2 YSYEKL. Trimming pared 1 base from V and 12 bases from J, leaving 10 bases between. CDR3 sequence: CASSQVRGEPLHF. Written as DNA, the CDR3 is TGCGCCAGCAGCCAAGTTCGGGGAGAACCCCTCCACTTT.

The chain couples TRBV29-1 to TRBJ2-1, with D hard to call. The germline V gene encodes CDR1 SQVTM and CDR2 ANQGSEA. CDR3 length equals 13 residues. Trimming took 7 bases from V and 8 from J, leaving 18 bases between them. This chain's CDR3 is CSAYDPPAHEQFF. The DNA for the CDR3 is TGCAGCGCATATGACCCCCCGGCCCATGAGCAGTTCTTC.

This clone was detected only a few times. This chain joins TRBV19 and TRBJ2-1; 9 positions agree with TRBD1. The CDR3 is made up of 14 amino acids. CDR1 is LNHDA, CDR2 SQIVND, per germline (reference sequence). With 10 bases clipped from V and 2 bases from J, the junction kept 6 bases outside the gene matches. CDR3 in DNA: TGTGCCACCCGCCGGGACAGGGCCTACAATGAGCAGTTCTTC. Translating gives CATRRDRAYNEQFF. Supplemented by reference TRBV19 and TRBJ2-1, the full variable domain reads DGGITQSPKYLFRKEGQNVTLSCEQNLNHDAMYWYRQDPGQGLRLIYYSQIVNDFQKGDIAEGYSVSREKKESFPLTVTSAQKNPTAFYLCATRRDRAYNEQFFGPGTRLTVL.

This clone has a handful of counts. The chain is built from TRBV19 and TRBJ2-2; D uncertain. This CDR3 comprises 15 residues. With 6 bases removed from V and 2 bases from J, the gap between germline ends came to 13 bases. In germline, CDR1 is LNHDA, CDR2 SQIVND (reference sequence). CDR3 in DNA: TGTGCCAGTAGAGTGCGAAACTTCAACACCGGGGAGCTGTTTTTT. Its protein is CASRVRNFNTGELFF.

The chain has TRBV2 and TRBJ1-5; the D gene is possibly TRBD1 (5 bases). The CDR3 extends over 13 amino acids. Trimming removed 6 bases from V and 4 bases from J, with 10 bases in between. Germline lookup yields CDR1 SNHLY and CDR2 FYNNEI. DNA for the CDR3: TGTGCCAGCAGGAGGGACGGAAATCAGCCCCAGCATTTT. Translated: CASRRDGNQPQHF. The full variable domain, completed using reference TRBV2 and TRBJ1-5, is EPEVTQTPSHQVTQMGQEVILRCVPISNHLYFYWYRQILGQKVEFLVSFYNNEISEKSEIFDDQFSVERPDGSNFTLKIRSTKLEDSAMYFCASRRDGNQPQHFGDGTRLSIL.

The V call is TRBV29-1, the J call TRBJ1-2; TRBD1 might be the D (6 bases). CDR1 is SQVTM and CDR2 is ANQGSEA in the germline V gene. The CDR3 has 14 residues. Trimming stripped 7 bases from V and 8 bases from J, with 23 bases between. CDR3 protein: CSAGPPGAIGGYTF. The CDR3 nucleotides read TGCAGCGCGGGGCCACCGGGGGCCATAGGAGGCTACACCTTC.

The V and J genes are TRBV7-2 and TRBJ2-5; no clear D gene. The CDR3 runs to 14 residues. Germline lookup yields CDR1 SGHTA and CDR2 FQGNSA. V lost 5 bases, J lost 2 bases, and 12 bases lay in between. CDR3 region: CASSPSWTQETQYF. CDR3 nucleotide sequence: TGTGCCAGCAGCCCGTCGTGGACGCAAGAGACCCAGTACTTC.

This clone was seen only a few times. The genes are TRBV2 and TRBJ2-1; no reliable D call. Germline loops: CDR1 SNHLY, CDR2 FYNNEI. V lost 6 bases and J lost 8, with 11 bases in between. The CDR3 is made up of 12 amino acids. CDR3 amino acids: CASRDLRYEQFF. The CDR3 region has the DNA TGTGCCAGCAGGGACCTGCGGTATGAGCAGTTCTTC.

This chain links TRBV11-2 with TRBJ2-6, with 8 bases that match TRBD1. Trimming cost V 4 bases and J 1 base; bases outside gene matches: 6. From germline, CDR1 is SGHAT and CDR2 FQNNGV. This CDR3 spans 17 amino acids. The CDR3 loop reads CASSWDRFGSGANVLTF. CDR3 sequence (DNA): TGTGCCAGCAGCTGGGACAGGTTTGGGTCTGGGGCCAACGTCCTGACTTTC.